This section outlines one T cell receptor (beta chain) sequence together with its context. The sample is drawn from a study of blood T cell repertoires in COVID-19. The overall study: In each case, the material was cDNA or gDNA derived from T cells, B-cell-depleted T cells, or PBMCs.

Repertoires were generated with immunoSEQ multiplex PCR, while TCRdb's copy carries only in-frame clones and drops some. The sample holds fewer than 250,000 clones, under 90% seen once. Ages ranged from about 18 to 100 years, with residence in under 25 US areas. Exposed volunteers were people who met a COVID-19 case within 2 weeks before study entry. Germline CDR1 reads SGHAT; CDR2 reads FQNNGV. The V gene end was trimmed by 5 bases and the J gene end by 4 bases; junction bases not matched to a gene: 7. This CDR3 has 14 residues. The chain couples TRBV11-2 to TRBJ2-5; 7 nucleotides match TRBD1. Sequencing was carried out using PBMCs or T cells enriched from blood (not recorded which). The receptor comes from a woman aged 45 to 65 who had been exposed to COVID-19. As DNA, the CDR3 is TGTGCCAGCAGCCTACCAGGGGGTAGAGAGACCCAGTACTTC. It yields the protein CASSLPGGRETQYF. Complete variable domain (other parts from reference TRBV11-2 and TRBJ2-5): EAGVAQSPRYKIIEKRQSVAFWCNPISGHATLYWYQQILGQGPKLLIQFQNNGVVDDSQLPKDRFSAERLKGVDSTLKIQPAKLEDSAVYLCASSLPGGRETQYFGPGTRLLVL.